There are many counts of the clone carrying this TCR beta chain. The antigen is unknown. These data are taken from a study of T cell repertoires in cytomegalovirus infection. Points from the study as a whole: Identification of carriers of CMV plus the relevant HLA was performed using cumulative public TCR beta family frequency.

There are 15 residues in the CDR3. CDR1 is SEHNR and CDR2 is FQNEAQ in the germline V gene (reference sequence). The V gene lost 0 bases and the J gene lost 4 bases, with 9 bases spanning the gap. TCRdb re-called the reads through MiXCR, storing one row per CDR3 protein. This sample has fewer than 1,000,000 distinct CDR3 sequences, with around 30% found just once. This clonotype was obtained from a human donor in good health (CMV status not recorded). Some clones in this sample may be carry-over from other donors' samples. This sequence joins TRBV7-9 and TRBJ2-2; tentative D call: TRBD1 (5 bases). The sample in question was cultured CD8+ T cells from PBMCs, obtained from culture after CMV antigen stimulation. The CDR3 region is CASSLAGAGTGELFF. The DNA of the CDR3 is TGTGCCAGCAGCTTAGCAGGGGCCGGCACCGGGGAGCTGTTTTTT.